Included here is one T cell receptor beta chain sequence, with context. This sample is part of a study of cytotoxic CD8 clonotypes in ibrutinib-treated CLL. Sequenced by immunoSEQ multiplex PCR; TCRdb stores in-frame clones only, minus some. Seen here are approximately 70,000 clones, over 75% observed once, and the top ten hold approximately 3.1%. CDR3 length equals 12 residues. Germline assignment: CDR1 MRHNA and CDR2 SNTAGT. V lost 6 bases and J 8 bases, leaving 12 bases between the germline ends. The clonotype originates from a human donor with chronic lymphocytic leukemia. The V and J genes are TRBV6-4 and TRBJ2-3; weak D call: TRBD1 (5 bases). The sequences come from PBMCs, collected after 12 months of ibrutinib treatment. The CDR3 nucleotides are TGTGCCAGCAGCGAGTTTCAGGGTACGCAGTATTTT. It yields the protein CASSEFQGTQYF.